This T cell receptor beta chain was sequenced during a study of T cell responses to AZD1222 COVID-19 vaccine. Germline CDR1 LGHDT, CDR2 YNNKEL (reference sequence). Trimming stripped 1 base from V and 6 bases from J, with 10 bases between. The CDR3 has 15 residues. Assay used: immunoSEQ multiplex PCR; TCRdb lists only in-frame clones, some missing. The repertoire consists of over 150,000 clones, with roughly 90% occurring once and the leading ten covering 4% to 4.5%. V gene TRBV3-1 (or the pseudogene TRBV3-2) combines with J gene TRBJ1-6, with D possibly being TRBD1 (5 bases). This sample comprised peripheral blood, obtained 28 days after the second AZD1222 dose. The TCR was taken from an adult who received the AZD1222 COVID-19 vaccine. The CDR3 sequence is CASSQAIQVNSPLHF. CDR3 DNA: TGTGCCAGCAGCCAAGCTATACAGGTTAATTCACCCCTCCACTTT.